One and the same sample provided the 5 T cell receptor beta chains below, sequenced in a study of low-dose radiotherapy and immunotherapy resistance in tumors (dated by TCRdb to between 2022 and 2023). The instrument was an Illumina HiSeq 2500. To make first-strand cDNA, Superscript III was used along with a set of TRAV- and TRBV-specific primers so that both the TCRalpha and TCRbeta chains were covered. TCRs were amplified with Phusion for 15 to 20 PCR cycles using a constant-region primer together with the adapter attached to the V primers. Through fastp at Q25 and MiXCR, TCRdb rebuilt clones from the public reads, retaining in-frame beta chains. Each CDR3 protein gets just one entry, which takes the most common genes and DNA from the rows behind it. This sample gives 35,000 to 50,000 distinct CDR3 sequences in total; roughly 31% of them show up just once. Jointly, the top ten make up 3.5% to 4.5% of the sample.

Explained via the paper, the time point label denotes: before trial treatment. The sequencing here drew on PBMCs, taken before treatment. The receptors originated from a male donor with gallbladder cancer.

Note on this clonotype: One end of the junction fails to match germline, which may point to a read error. The gene calls are TRBV6-2 or TRBV6-3 and TRBJ2-3; 8 positions agree with TRBD1. The CDR3 spans 16 residues. Germline values: CDR1 MNHEY, CDR2 SVGEGT. The CDR3 region is CASSASRGLSTDRQYF. The CDR3 nucleotides read TGTGCCAGCAGTGCAAGCAGGGGGCTCAGCACAGATAGGCAGTATTTT.

This clonotype has ten or more counts. V gene TRBV7-2 combines with J gene TRBJ1-5, with 8 positions matching TRBD1. CDR1 is SGHTA, CDR2 FQGNSA, per germline. The CDR3 consists of 21 residues. V lost 5 bases, J lost 0 bases, and 21 bases stayed unmatched. CDR3 bases: TGTGCCAGCAGCCTGACAGGGGATCCATTCAAGGGGCACGTTAGCAATCAGCCCCAGCATTTT. This gives the protein CASSLTGDPFKGHVSNQPQHF.

This clonotype occurred many times. This chain uses TRBV19 with TRBJ2-4, with D perhaps being TRBD1 or TRBD2 (5 bases each). The CDR3 runs to 15 residues. Germline CDR1 LNHDA, CDR2 SQIVND (reference sequence). The ends were cut back, 3 bases at V and 3 bases at J, with 12 bases in the middle. This CDR3 is CASSMGELGKNIQYF. CDR3 bases: TGTGCCAGTAGTATGGGGGAGTTGGGCAAAAACATTCAGTACTTC. Together with reference TRBV19 and TRBJ2-4, the CDR3 gives the full variable domain: DGGITQSPKYLFRKEGQNVTLSCEQNLNHDAMYWYRQDPGQGLRLIYYSQIVNDFQKGDIAEGYSVSREKKESFPLTVTSAQKNPTAFYLCASSMGELGKNIQYFGAGTRLSVL.

This clonotype was detected many times. This chain uses TRBV25-1 with TRBJ2-1; TRBD2 matches 14 bases. Germline V gene sequence: CDR1 MGHDK, CDR2 SYGVNS. Trimming cost V 4 bases and J 5 bases; bases outside gene matches: 7. This CDR3 is built from 17 residues. CDR3 nucleotides: TGTGCCAGCAGTGGGGGACTAGCGGGAGATCTACACAATGAGCAGTTCTTC. As protein: CASSGGLAGDLHNEQFF. Drawing the rest from reference TRBV25-1 and TRBJ2-1, the complete variable domain is EADIYQTPRYLVIGTGKKITLECSQTMGHDKMYWYQQDPGMELHLIHYSYGVNSTEKGDLSSESTVSRIRTEHFPLTLESARPSHTSQYLCASSGGLAGDLHNEQFFGPGTRLTVL.

The rearrangement joins TRBV6-2 or TRBV6-3 to TRBJ1-2, with D hard to call. The CDR3 totals 13 residues. Germline lookup yields CDR1 MNHEY and CDR2 SVGEGT. V shed 0 bases and J shed 9 bases, with 11 bases lying between them. CDR3 loop: CASSYSNYRSYTF. Here the CDR3 DNA reads TGTGCCAGCAGTTACTCGAATTACAGAAGCTACACCTTC.